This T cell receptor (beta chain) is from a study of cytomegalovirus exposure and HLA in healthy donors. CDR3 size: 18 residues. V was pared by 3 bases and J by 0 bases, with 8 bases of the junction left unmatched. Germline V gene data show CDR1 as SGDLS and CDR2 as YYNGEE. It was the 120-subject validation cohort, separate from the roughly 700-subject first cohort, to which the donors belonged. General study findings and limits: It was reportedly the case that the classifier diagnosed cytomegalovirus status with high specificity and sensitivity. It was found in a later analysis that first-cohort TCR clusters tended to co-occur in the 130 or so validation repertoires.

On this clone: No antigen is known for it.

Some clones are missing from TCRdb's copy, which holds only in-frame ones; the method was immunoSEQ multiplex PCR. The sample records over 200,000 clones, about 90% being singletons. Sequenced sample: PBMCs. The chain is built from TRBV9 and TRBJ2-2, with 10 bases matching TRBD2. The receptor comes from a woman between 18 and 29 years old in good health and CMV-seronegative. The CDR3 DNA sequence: TGTGCCAGCAGCGAGCCCAGCGGGAGGGCCTCGAACACCGGGGAGCTGTTTTTT. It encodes CASSEPSGRASNTGELFF.